A selection of T cell receptor beta chains follows, all from one sample in a study of cytomegalovirus exposure and HLA in healthy donors. Data came from immunoSEQ multiplex PCR; TCRdb stores just in-frame clones and leaves some out. The data contain fewer than 150,000 clones, around 77% of them seen just once; the ten biggest clones take up 4.8%. Input material: PBMCs. All receptors come from a man aged 25 to 45 in good health. CDR3s include the opening cysteine and the closing phenylalanine or tryptophan. The order of the fields is V gene, J gene, D gene, clone size, CDR3 protein, CDR3 DNA. D genes are given only for firm matches. Only part of the rows carry a size: once, few, many, or a class if the clone is expanded.

TRBV5-6,TRBJ1-6,NA,NA,CASSLDLWGRNSPLHF,TGTGCCAGCAGCTTGGATCTGTGGGGGCGGAATTCACCCCTCCACTTT
TRBV9,TRBJ2-1,TRBD1,NA,CASSVRTGSSYNEQFF,TGTGCCAGCAGCGTAAGGACAGGGAGCTCCTACAATGAGCAGTTCTTC
TRBV2,TRBJ2-1,TRBD2,NA,CASSKTSGSYGEQFF,TGTGCCAGCAGTAAGACTAGCGGGAGTTACGGTGAGCAGTTCTTC
TRBV6-5,TRBJ2-3,NA,NA,CASSAGFPTDTQYF,TGTGCCAGCAGTGCGGGTTTTCCCACAGATACGCAGTATTTT
TRBV11-2,TRBJ2-1,NA,NA,CASTGTDYYNEQFF,TGTGCCAGCACCGGGACGGACTACTACAATGAGCAGTTCTTC
TRBV4-1,TRBJ2-7,NA,NA,CASSQEKTGAYEQYF,TGCGCCAGCAGCCAAGAAAAGACAGGAGCCTACGAGCAGTACTTC
TRBV7-9,TRBJ2-1,NA,NA,CASSAPGGAPYNEQFF,TGTGCCAGCAGCGCCCCGGGTGGAGCCCCCTACAATGAGCAGTTCTTC
TRBV29-1,TRBJ2-3,NA,NA,CSVEDWTATATDTQYF,TGCAGCGTTGAAGATTGGACAGCTACAGCCACAGATACGCAGTATTTT
TRBV10-3,TRBJ2-3,TRBD1,NA,CAVGQASTDTQYF,TGTGCCGTAGGACAGGCAAGCACAGATACGCAGTATTTT
TRBV19,TRBJ1-5,NA,once,CASSIGLQPQHF,TGTGCCAGTAGTATAGGACTTCAGCCCCAGCATTTT
TRBV10-3,TRBJ2-3,TRBD2,NA,CAISESAGGPGDTQYF,TGTGCCATCAGTGAGTCTGCGGGAGGACCCGGAGATACGCAGTATTTT
TRBV10-3,TRBJ2-6,NA,NA,CAISEEGSGANVLTF,TGTGCCATCAGTGAGGAGGGCTCTGGGGCCAACGTCCTGACTTTC
TRBV10-1,TRBJ2-7,TRBD1,NA,CASSDDRGKTYEQYF,TGCGCCAGCAGTGATGACAGGGGCAAAACCTACGAGCAGTACTTC
TRBV7-9,TRBJ2-5,TRBD2,NA,CASSRWGLAEETQYF,TGTGCCAGCAGCAGATGGGGACTAGCGGAAGAGACCCAGTACTTC
TRBV27,TRBJ2-2,TRBD1,NA,CASRRAGGPSHTGELFF,TGTGCCAGCAGAAGAGCAGGGGGCCCAAGCCACACCGGGGAGCTGTTTTTT
TRBV6-1,TRBJ2-2,NA,few,CASSAGVSTGELFF,TGTGCCAGCAGTGCAGGGGTTAGCACCGGGGAGCTGTTTTTT
TRBV6-6,TRBJ2-7,TRBD1,NA,CASSPSGGLSYEQYF,TGTGCCAGCAGCCCCTCAGGGGGCCTCTCCTACGAGCAGTACTTC
TRBV19,TRBJ1-4,NA,once,CASSSRVATNEKLFF,TGTGCCAGTAGTAGCAGGGTTGCAACTAATGAAAAACTGTTTTTT
TRBV6-5,TRBJ2-7,TRBD2,NA,CASSYGRGREQYF,TGTGCCAGCAGTTACGGGAGGGGCCGCGAGCAGTACTTC
TRBV18,TRBJ1-4,TRBD1,NA,CASSLRQGREKLFF,TGTGCCAGCTCGCTCAGACAGGGTCGGGAAAAACTGTTTTTT
TRBV9,TRBJ2-3,TRBD1,NA,CASSTTPAQGAPRRDTDTQYF,TGTGCCAGCAGTACAACCCCGGCACAGGGGGCCCCTCGCCGAGACACAGATACGCAGTATTTT
TRBV19,TRBJ2-1,NA,NA,CASSNLGGDEQFF,TGTGCCAGTAGTAACCTAGGAGGAGATGAGCAGTTCTTC
TRBV4-1,TRBJ2-7,TRBD1,NA,CASSPGQGSYEQYF,TGCGCCAGCAGCCCGGGACAGGGCTCCTACGAGCAGTACTTC
TRBV6-6,TRBJ2-1,NA,once,CASSSGGSGPYNEQFF,TGTGCCAGCAGTTCCGGCGGTAGCGGCCCCTACAATGAGCAGTTCTTC
TRBV6-5,TRBJ1-2,NA,NA,CASSARGDGYTF,TGTGCCAGCAGCGCTCGCGGGGATGGCTACACCTTC
TRBV27,TRBJ2-7,NA,once,CASMGTSYEQYF,TGTGCCAGCATGGGGACTTCCTACGAGCAGTACTTC
TRBV19,TRBJ2-5,NA,NA,CASSIRGETQYF,TGTGCCAGTAGTATCAGGGGAGAGACCCAGTACTTC
TRBV2,TRBJ2-3,TRBD2,NA,CASSKGLAGNTDTQYF,TGTGCCAGCAGTAAGGGACTAGCGGGAAACACAGATACGCAGTATTTT
TRBV13,TRBJ1-1,NA,NA,CASSFLNTEAFF,TGTGCCAGCAGCTTCCTCAACACTGAAGCTTTCTTT
TRBV4-1,TRBJ2-1,TRBD2,NA,CASSQADGRATVQFF,TGCGCCAGCAGCCAAGCGGACGGGAGGGCCACGGTGCAGTTCTTC
TRBV7-8,TRBJ2-5,NA,NA,CASSLHNRAGETQYF,TGTGCCAGCAGCCTACATAACAGGGCTGGAGAGACCCAGTACTTC